This record covers a single T cell receptor beta chain. It was with a sample-barcoded 5' primer and a J-beta primer mix that a second PCR of roughly 7 to 12 cycles was run. Carrying 12 random nucleotides, a template-switch adaptor labeled each individual cDNA molecule. Each of the samples gave a minimum of 2.5 million paired-end reads that contained CDR3. One entry per CDR3 protein results from TCRdb running MiXCR on the 5' RACE reads. The data hold about 650,000 distinct CDR3 sequences, with roughly 32% observed a single time. The record originates from a study of blood T cells in healthy people across ages. The CDR3 consists of 18 residues. Germline V gene lookup returns CDR1 SGHRS and CDR2 YFSETQ. The V gene end was trimmed by 4 bases and the J gene end by 3 bases; junction bases not matched to a gene: 12. Every donor gave approximately 10 milliliters of peripheral blood. No fewer than 6 micrograms of total RNA were isolated from every sample.

The sequencing input was blood. The source is a woman aged 80 or over in good health. The J gene is TRBJ1-4, the V gene TRBV5-1; 10 nucleotides agree with TRBD1. The CDR3 sequence is CASSRRTGGSSANEKLFF. The CDR3 DNA sequence: TGCGCCAGCAGCAGAAGGACAGGGGGATCATCGGCTAATGAAAAACTGTTTTTT.